Listed below are T cell receptor beta chains from one sample, sequenced in a study of blood T cell repertoires in COVID-19. Sequencing was performed with immunoSEQ multiplex PCR; in TCRdb, only in-frame clones are kept and a portion is missing. The data hold about 190,000 clones, with roughly 84% observed a single time. Sequenced sample: PBMCs or T cells enriched from blood (not recorded which). Every receptor here comes from a woman aged 25 to 39 who had been exposed to COVID-19. Each CDR3 is given with its conserved first and last residue. The D gene is left open where the match is weak. Size is stated for part of the rows, as once, few or many counts, or as a class when the clone is expanded.

>15|TRBV7-2|-|TRBJ2-3|-
TGTGCCAGCAGCTCGGGACTTCTCAGGGCAGATACGCAGTATTTT
CASSSGLLRADTQYF
>13|TRBV14|-|TRBJ2-7|-
TGTGCCAGCAGCCACCAGGGGCTCTACGAGCAGTACTTC
CASSHQGLYEQYF
>15|TRBV10-3|-|TRBJ2-2|-
TGTGCCATCAGTGGCACAGGTTGGGACACCGGGGAGCTGTTTTTT
CAISGTGWDTGELFF
>16|TRBV12-5|-|TRBJ1-6|TRBD1
TGTGCTAGTGGTAGCGCCGGGACAGGGGGAAATTCACCCCTCCACTTT
CASGSAGTGGNSPLHF
>13|TRBV5-6|-|TRBJ1-2|TRBD1
TGTGCCAGCAGCTCAGGGGGAAACTATGGCTACACCTTC
CASSSGGNYGYTF
>16|TRBV5-1|-|TRBJ2-5|-
TGCGCCAGCAGCTTGGGCGGGGGCGACCGGAGAGAGACCCAGTACTTC
CASSLGGGDRRETQYF
>13|TRBV15|-|TRBJ1-2|-
TGTGCCACCGCCGGGATGGAATCGTTTGGCTACACCTTC
CATAGMESFGYTF
>16|TRBV5-6|-|TRBJ1-3|TRBD1
TGTGCCAGCAACTTCCACCGGGACAGCTCTGGAAACACCATATATTTT
CASNFHRDSSGNTIYF
>14|TRBV7-9|-|TRBJ1-4|TRBD1
TGTGCCAGCAGCCGGGACAGGGGAGATGAAAAACTGTTTTTT
CASSRDRGDEKLFF
>17|TRBV5-4|few|TRBJ1-3|-
TGTGCCAGCAGCCTATTCTACGCTGGGAGCTCTGGAAACACCATATATTTT
CASSLFYAGSSGNTIYF
>16|TRBV7-8|-|TRBJ1-1|TRBD1
TGTGCCAGCAGCTGGGACAGGGGTGACATGAACACTGAAGCTTTCTTT
CASSWDRGDMNTEAFF
>16|TRBV5-6|few|TRBJ2-7|-
TGTGCCAGCAGCTCAACGTTTCAGGGTATCGACGACGAGCAGTACTTC
CASSSTFQGIDDEQYF
>17|TRBV4-1|-|TRBJ2-1|TRBD2
TGCGCCAGCAGCCAAGGGGGTAGCGGGGTGGGCTACAATGAGCAGTTCTTC
CASSQGGSGVGYNEQFF
>14|TRBV2|-|TRBJ1-5|-
TGTGCCAGTGGGAGGGAGGGAGCTGAGCAGCCCCAGCATTTT
CASGREGAEQPQHF
>17|TRBV4-1|-|TRBJ2-1|TRBD2
TGCGCCAGCAGACCAATATCGGGGGGGACCTTCTACAATGAGCAGTTCTTC
CASRPISGGTFYNEQFF